Following are 27 T cell receptor beta chains from one sample sequenced in a study of T cell responses to AZD1222 COVID-19 vaccine. Repertoires were generated with immunoSEQ multiplex PCR, while TCRdb's copy carries only in-frame clones and drops some. The table lists under 70,000 clones, 80% to 90% of them singletons, with approximately 22% in the top ten. The input for sequencing was peripheral blood, taken on day 0 of AZD1222 vaccination. The source of these receptors is an adult in good health.

The CDR3 DNA is TGTGCCAGCAGTTTATTTACCCTAGCGTGGGAGCAGTACTTC. Residues: CASSLFTLAWEQYF. The V gene is TRBV28, the J gene TRBJ2-7; possible D gene TRBD2, 6 bases. CDR3 length equals 14 residues. From germline, CDR1 is MDHEN and CDR2 SYDVKM. The V gene lost 1 base and the J gene lost 7 bases, with 14 bases spanning the gap. The variable domain in full, completed from reference TRBV28 and TRBJ2-7, reads DVKVTQSSRYLVKRTGEKVFLECVQDMDHENMFWYRQDPGLGLRLIYFSYDVKMKEKGDIPEGYSVSREKKERFSLILESASTNQTSMYLCASSLFTLAWEQYFGPGTRLTVT.

This chain connects TRBV24-1 to TRBJ2-5, with D possibly being TRBD1 or TRBD2 (5 bases each). The CDR3 runs 15 residues. The V gene's germline CDR1 is KGHDR and CDR2 SFDVKD. V was shortened by 7 bases and J by 0 bases, with 14 bases between the two germline ends. As DNA, the CDR3 is TGTGCCACCAGGGGAAGAGGGACCGACCAAGAGACCCAGTACTTC. Protein: CATRGRGTDQETQYF.

In its sample, this clone was seen a few times. The DNA for the CDR3 is TGTGCCAGCAGTTACAAGGGCGCGTACTATGGCTACACCTTC. Translated, it gives CASSYKGAYYGYTF. The chain carries TRBV6-5 and TRBJ1-2; D is uncertain. Trimming removed 2 bases from V and 3 bases from J, with 10 bases in between. Germline V CDR1 and CDR2: MNHEY, SVGAGI. The CDR3 totals 14 residues.

The rearrangement joins TRBV7-2 to TRBJ2-3; D unresolved. The germline V gene encodes CDR1 SGHTA and CDR2 FQGNSA. V was shortened by 4 bases and J by 2 bases, with 16 bases between the two germline ends. CDR3 length equals 16 residues. This chain's CDR3 is CASSYVITKVTDTQYF. The CDR3 DNA follows: TGTGCCAGCAGCTATGTAATAACGAAAGTCACAGATACGCAGTATTTT.

The chain combines TRBV7-2 with TRBJ2-7; 9 nucleotides match TRBD1. Germline trimming cut 4 bases from V and 6 bases from J; bases unmatched to any gene: 4. Germline loops: CDR1 SGHTA, CDR2 FQGNSA. The CDR3 covers 13 residues. In DNA form, the CDR3 reads TGTGCCAGCAGCTGGACAGGGGATGGCGAGCAGTACTTC. It translates to CASSWTGDGEQYF. The full variable domain, completed using reference TRBV7-2 and TRBJ2-7, is GAGVSQSPSNKVTEKGKDVELRCDPISGHTALYWYRQSLGQGLEFLIYFQGNSAPDKSGLPSDRFSAERTGGSVSTLTIQRTQQEDSAVYLCASSWTGDGEQYFGPGTRLTVT.

V gene TRBV9 combines with J gene TRBJ2-3; no definite D call. V lost 4 bases to trimming and J lost 3 bases, with 12 bases between them. From germline, CDR1 is SGDLS and CDR2 YYNGEE. The CDR3 extends over 14 amino acids. The CDR3 spells CASSPPFGTDTQYF. CDR3 nucleotides: TGTGCCAGCAGCCCCCCATTTGGAACAGATACGCAGTATTTT.

V usage is TRBV6-6 and J usage is TRBJ1-2; D unclear. Trimming took 0 bases from V and 13 from J, leaving 12 bases between them. The CDR3 has 12 amino acids. CDR1 is MNHNY, CDR2 SVGAGI, per germline (reference sequence). CDR3 region: CASSYSGEAATF. Written as DNA, the CDR3 is TGTGCCAGCAGTTACTCCGGAGAGGCGGCCACCTTC.

The rearrangement uses TRBV28 and TRBJ1-1; 9 bases map to TRBD1. Germline CDR1 and CDR2: MDHEN and SYDVKM. The CDR3 is made up of 12 amino acids. The V and J ends lost 3 bases and 8 bases, in that order; junction bases with no gene match: 1. The CDR3, as DNA: TGTGCCAGCAGTTTTGGGACAGGGGAAGCTTTCTTT. Translating gives CASSFGTGEAFF.

The rearrangement joins TRBV6-6 to TRBJ1-5, with D possibly being TRBD1 (6 bases). Trimming took 6 bases from V and 2 from J, leaving 14 bases between them. CDR1 MNHNY and CDR2 SVGAGI come from the germline V gene (reference sequence). The length of the CDR3 is 15 residues. This CDR3 is CASRHGQNGNQPQHF. The CDR3 DNA is TGTGCCAGCAGACATGGACAGAACGGCAATCAGCCCCAGCATTTT.

This sequence joins TRBV19 and TRBJ2-1; 10 bases fit TRBD2. Trimming took 5 bases from V and 5 from J; bases not matched to a gene: 12. Germline assignment: CDR1 LNHDA and CDR2 SQIVND (reference sequence). The CDR3 has 17 residues. As DNA, the CDR3 is TGTGCCAGTAGTGCCGCGTCTAGCGGGAGTTTCAACAATGAGCAGTTCTTC. Protein product: CASSAASSGSFNNEQFF.

V gene TRBV19 combines with J gene TRBJ1-1; tentative D call: TRBD1 (5 bases). This CDR3 region has 14 residues. Trimming took off 4 bases at V and 7 bases at J, with 16 bases between the two ends. Germline-derived CDR1 and CDR2 are LNHDA and SQIVND (reference sequence). CDR3: CASSKSGTYGEAFF. The CDR3 DNA follows: TGTGCCAGTAGTAAGTCGGGGACTTATGGTGAAGCTTTCTTT. Combining the CDR3 with reference TRBV19 and TRBJ1-1 gives the whole variable domain DGGITQSPKYLFRKEGQNVTLSCEQNLNHDAMYWYRQDPGQGLRLIYYSQIVNDFQKGDIAEGYSVSREKKESFPLTVTSAQKNPTAFYLCASSKSGTYGEAFFGQGTRLTVV.

This rearrangement joins TRBV6-6 to TRBJ2-3; 10 bases align to TRBD2. Germline V gene lookup returns CDR1 MNHNY and CDR2 SVGAGI (reference sequence). This CDR3 comprises 15 residues. J lost 5 bases, V lost 5 bases, and 7 bases had no gene match. The CDR3: CASSRTSGKRDTQYF. The CDR3 bases are TGTGCCAGCAGTCGTACTAGCGGGAAGAGAGATACGCAGTATTTT.

This chain connects TRBV6-5 to TRBJ2-5; D unresolved. Trimming removed 5 bases at V and 1 base at J, with 11 bases between. Germline V gives CDR1 MNHEY, CDR2 SVGAGI. This CDR3 is built from 14 residues. CDR3 amino acids: CASSPNSIQETQYF. CDR3 sequence (DNA): TGTGCCAGCAGTCCCAACAGTATCCAAGAGACCCAGTACTTC.

In its sample, this clone was seen once. This rearrangement joins TRBV7-2 to TRBJ1-2; D is uncertain. Germline-derived CDR1 and CDR2 are SGHTA and FQGNSA. Trimming left V 5 bases short and J 4 bases short, with 8 bases between. The CDR3 is 12 amino acids. Here the CDR3 reads CASSEGSYGYTF. The CDR3 DNA is TGTGCCAGCAGCGAAGGAAGCTATGGCTACACCTTC.

The chain links TRBV7-3 to TRBJ2-1; D is unclear. The CDR3 loop spans 13 amino acids. Germline V gene lookup returns CDR1 SGHTA and CDR2 FQGTGA. V gave up 4 bases and J gave up 4 bases, with 8 bases separating them. The CDR3 reads CASSSGLYNEQFF. The CDR3 DNA is TGTGCCAGCAGCTCCGGGCTATACAATGAGCAGTTCTTC. Drawing the rest from reference TRBV7-3 and TRBJ2-1, the complete variable domain is GAGVSQTPSNKVTEKGKYVELRCDPISGHTALYWYRQSLGQGPEFLIYFQGTGAADDSGLPNDRFFAVRPEGSVSTLKIQRTERGDSAVYLCASSSGLYNEQFFGPGTRLTVL.

This chain joins TRBV5-5 and TRBJ1-4; 9 positions match TRBD1. CDR1 and CDR2 from the germline V gene are SGHKS and YYEKEE (reference sequence). This CDR3 comprises 14 residues. Trimming took 1 base from V and 7 from J; bases not matched to a gene: 2. The CDR3 bases are TGTGCCAGCAGCTTGATACAGGGGGCTGAAAAACTGTTTTTT. The encoded protein is CASSLIQGAEKLFF.

The rearrangement joins TRBV9 to TRBJ2-7; D tentatively fits TRBD1 or TRBD2 (5 bases each). Trimming removed 0 bases from V and 9 bases from J, with 10 bases in between. CDR1 is SGDLS, CDR2 YYNGEE, per germline. This CDR3 region has 12 residues. CDR3 DNA sequence: TGTGCCAGCAGCGTAGAATCGGGACGGCAGTACTTC. Its translation: CASSVESGRQYF.

Written as DNA, the CDR3 is TGTGCCTGGCAACAGGGAACTGGAAACACCATATATTTT. Translating it yields CAWQQGTGNTIYF. J is TRBJ1-3 and V is TRBV30, with D possibly matching TRBD1 (6 bases). Trimming left V 5 bases short and J 2 bases short, with 10 bases between. Germline-derived CDR1 and CDR2 are GTSNPN and SVGIG (reference sequence). The CDR3 totals 13 residues.

This clone was seen a few times. This chain connects TRBV5-3 to TRBJ2-5, with D perhaps TRBD1 or TRBD2 (5 bases each). TRBV5-3 is annotated as an ORF whose role is uncertain. CDR3 length: 14 amino acids. Trimming removed 1 base from V and 7 bases from J, with 14 bases in between. CDR3 sequence reads: CARSLRDGDGTQYF. CDR3 nucleotides: TGTGCCAGAAGCTTGAGGGACGGCGACGGGACCCAGTACTTC.

The rearrangement uses TRBV6-6 and TRBJ2-5; 7 bases agree with TRBD2. Per the germline V gene, CDR1 is MNHNY and CDR2 is SVGAGI (reference sequence). The CDR3 length is 14 residues. J gave up 4 bases and V 2 bases, and 4 bases lay outside the gene matches. Here the CDR3 reads CASSYDREVETQYF. DNA of the CDR3: TGTGCCAGCAGTTACGATCGGGAGGTAGAGACCCAGTACTTC.

J is TRBJ2-3 and V is TRBV28, with a tentative D call TRBD1 (6 bases). Trimming cost V 6 bases and J 5 bases, with 9 bases left between them. The CDR3 spans 12 residues. Germline-derived CDR1 and CDR2 are MDHEN and SYDVKM. CDR3 in DNA: TGTGCCAGCAGACTAGGGGGAGATACGCAGTATTTT. As protein: CASRLGGDTQYF. The full variable domain, its missing parts supplied by reference TRBV28 and TRBJ2-3, is DVKVTQSSRYLVKRTGEKVFLECVQDMDHENMFWYRQDPGLGLRLIYFSYDVKMKEKGDIPEGYSVSREKKERFSLILESASTNQTSMYLCASRLGGDTQYFGPGTRLTVL.

CDR3 sequence (DNA): TGCGCCAGCAGCCTAAAAGGGGTTTCACGTGGCTACACCTTC. It codes for CASSLKGVSRGYTF. The chain recombines TRBV4-3 with TRBJ1-2; TRBD1 might be the D (5 bases). V was pared by 4 bases and J by 7 bases, with 16 bases between. CDR1 and CDR2 from the germline V gene are LGHNA and YSLEER. The CDR3 has 14 residues.

The chain combines TRBV3-1 (or the pseudogene TRBV3-2) with TRBJ2-6; maybe TRBD2 (6 bases). CDR1 is LGHDT, CDR2 YNNKEL, per germline (reference sequence). The CDR3 consists of 15 residues. V gave up 1 base and J gave up 2 bases, with 6 bases separating them. CDR3 in amino acids: CASSQGGAGANVLTF. The CDR3 DNA is TGTGCCAGCAGCCAAGGGGGGGCTGGGGCCAACGTCCTGACTTTC.

The J gene is TRBJ1-6, the V gene TRBV3-1 (or the pseudogene TRBV3-2); D is uncertain. Germline-derived CDR1 and CDR2 are LGHDT and YNNKEL (reference sequence). V was trimmed by 0 bases and J by 10 bases, leaving 7 bases between them. The CDR3 spans 13 residues. CDR3 nucleotide sequence: TGTGCCAGCAGCCAAGAAAAGCCGTCACCCCTCCACTTT. It is translated as CASSQEKPSPLHF.

The V call is TRBV12-2, the J call TRBJ1-4. TRBV12-2 is labeled a pseudogene. CDR3 size: 14 residues. In DNA form, the CDR3 reads TGTGCAAGTCGCTTAGCGCCGGCGGGTGAAAAACTGTTTTTT. Encoded protein: CASRLAPAGEKLFF.

The chain couples TRBV5-4 to TRBJ2-2, with D unresolved. Germline V gene sequence: CDR1 SGHNT, CDR2 YYREEE (reference sequence). CDR3 size: 12 residues. With 3 bases removed from V and 4 bases from J, the gap between germline ends came to 4 bases. The CDR3: CASSSFTGELFF. For the CDR3, the DNA is TGTGCCAGCAGCTCGTTCACCGGGGAGCTGTTTTTT.

The chain links TRBV5-1 to TRBJ2-7, with 7 bases matching TRBD1. V was pared by 0 bases and J by 3 bases, with 6 bases of the junction left unmatched. The CDR3 spans 15 residues. CDR1 SGHRS and CDR2 YFSETQ come from the germline V gene. CDR3 nucleotide sequence: TGCGCCAGCAGCTTGGTTGCAGGGGGTAACTACGAGCAGTACTTC. Its protein is CASSLVAGGNYEQYF.